This T cell receptor (beta chain) was profiled in a study of cytomegalovirus exposure and HLA in healthy donors. The CDR3 sequence is 15 residues long. With V trimmed by 2 bases and J by 3 bases, 9 bases remained unmatched. CDR1 is SQVTM, CDR2 ANQGSEA, per germline. In the PCR, 60 Vbeta and 13 Jbeta primers were used. Profiling relied on immunoSEQ multiplex PCR, and the TCRdb table lists in-frame clones only, not all of them. The sample gives about 57,000 clones, roughly 83% of which show up once; 4.3% is in the top ten. In its sample, this clone was seen a few times. The TCR sequence derives from a man aged 30-40 years in good health and CMV-seronegative. The sequencing input was PBMCs. The gene calls are TRBV29-1 and TRBJ1-2; 7 positions agree with TRBD1. The CDR3 loop is CSVEKGAAPDYGYTF. Written as DNA, the CDR3 is TGCAGCGTTGAAAAGGGGGCCGCTCCAGACTATGGCTACACCTTC.